This T cell receptor (beta chain) was sequenced in a study of T cells in Graves' hyperthyroidism and ophthalmopathy. Amplified TCR beta CDR3 regions came from RNA transcripts. First-round RT-PCR of the TCR CDR3 relied on the HTBI primer set. MiXCR, applied by TCRdb to the multiplex PCR reads, yields one record per CDR3 protein. The data contain 350,000 to 400,000 distinct CDR3 sequences, approximately 15% of them singletons. Patients aged 18 to 65 with hyperthyroidism were newly diagnosed, with duration under 2 months. Diagnosis relied on clinical symptoms, serum thyroxine and TRAb, thyroid ultrasound and orbital computed tomography. Germline V gene lookup returns CDR1 WNHNN and CDR2 SYGVQD (reference sequence). Trimming removed 6 bases from V and 5 bases from J, with 23 bases in between. The CDR3 contains 16 residues.

The gene calls are TRBV10-1 and TRBJ2-7; tentative D call: TRBD2 (6 bases). Material for sequencing was blood. This receptor was obtained from a woman in her twenties or thirties with Graves' hyperthyroidism. CDR3 residues: CASSPSLAGRTHEQYF. As DNA, the CDR3 is TGCGCCAGCAGCCCCTCCCTGGCGGGACGAACCCACGAGCAGTACTTC.